This T cell receptor beta chain is drawn from a study of shared clonotypes between healthy human individuals. Germline-derived CDR1 and CDR2 are SGHDN and FVKESK. V was pared by 3 bases and J by 3 bases, with 7 bases of the junction left unmatched. The CDR3 runs 17 residues. The study, taken as a whole, reports: Unshared clonotypes carried lower generation probabilities than those common to all four donors.

Naive CD8 cells lacked CD45RO and underwent positive selection for CCR7, leaving out terminally differentiated effector memory CD45RA+ cells. Adult donors, all healthy and HIV-negative, had no recent acute infections or vaccinations. Remarks on this clone: Its target is unknown.

The authors distributed each subset's genomic DNA evenly over several immunoSEQ plates. The authors' processing: Filtering differed for immunoSEQ, which gave only junction sequences without quality scores. TCRdb keeps only in-frame clones here, not all; method: immunoSEQ multiplex PCR. V, J and clone size are taken as reported in that table, and D and trimming were inferred from the DNA itself. This sample carries around 1.9 million clones, approximately 94% of them seen once, and the ten largest clones take under 2%. This clonotype originated in a man aged 18 to 35 in good health. Some clones in this sample may be carry-over from other donors' samples. The chain has TRBV14 and TRBJ2-1, with 11 nucleotides matching TRBD2. The sample comprised naive CD8+ T cells from PBMCs. CDR3 region: CASSQAIGTSGYNEQFF. In DNA, the CDR3 is TGTGCCAGCAGCCAGGCCATCGGGACTAGCGGCTACAATGAGCAGTTCTTC.